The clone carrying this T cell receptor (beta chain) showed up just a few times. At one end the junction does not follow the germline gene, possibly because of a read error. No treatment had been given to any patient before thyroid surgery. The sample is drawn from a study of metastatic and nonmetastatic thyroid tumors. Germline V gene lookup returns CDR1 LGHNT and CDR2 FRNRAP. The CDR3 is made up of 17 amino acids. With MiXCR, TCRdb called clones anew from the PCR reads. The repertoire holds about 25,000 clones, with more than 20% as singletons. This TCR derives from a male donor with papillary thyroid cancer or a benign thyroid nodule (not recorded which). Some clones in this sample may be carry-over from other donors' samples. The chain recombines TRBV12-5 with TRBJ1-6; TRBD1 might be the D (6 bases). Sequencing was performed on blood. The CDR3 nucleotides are TGTGCTAGTGGTTTGAAGACGGGGGCCTCCTATAATTCACCCCTACACTTT. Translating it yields CASGLKTGASYNSPLHF.